Below are 7 T cell receptor beta chains sequenced from a single sample in a study of T cell repertoires in cytomegalovirus infection. TCRdb passed the reads through MiXCR, listing each CDR3 protein once. The data contain approximately 160,000 distinct CDR3 sequences, over 15% of them singletons. Input material: CD8+ T cells from PBMCs. The receptor source for this set is a human donor in good health (CMV status not recorded). Some clones in this sample may be carry-over from other donors' samples.

This clonotype was counted between two and nine times. This chain connects TRBV12-3 or TRBV12-4 to TRBJ2-1, with D maybe TRBD1 (5 bases). This CDR3 has 15 residues. Deletions cut 3 bases from V and 0 bases from J, with 9 bases between. This CDR3 is CASSFAGFSYNEQFF. The CDR3 DNA follows: TGTGCCAGCAGTTTTGCAGGGTTCTCCTACAATGAGCAGTTCTTC.

This chain connects TRBV7-9 to TRBJ2-4, with TRBD1 identical over 10 bases. Germline-derived CDR1 and CDR2 are SEHNR and FQNEAQ (reference sequence). The CDR3 has 16 residues. V lost 6 bases, J lost 5 bases, and 10 bases stayed unmatched. The CDR3 loop reads CASRSHPGTGENIQYF. The CDR3 coding sequence is TGTGCCAGCAGGTCTCACCCCGGGACAGGGGAAAACATTCAGTACTTC.

V and J are TRBV6-2 or TRBV6-3 and TRBJ2-1; tentative D call: TRBD1 (5 bases). The germline V gene has CDR1 MNHEY and CDR2 SVGEGT. CDR3 length equals 13 residues. Deletions cut 6 bases from V and 9 bases from J, with 15 bases between. CDR3 residues: CASSQGERGEQFF. The CDR3 nucleotides read TGTGCCAGCAGCCAAGGCGAAAGGGGTGAGCAGTTCTTC.

This clonotype has more than one count but fewer than ten. The rearrangement links TRBV28 to TRBJ2-5; possible D gene TRBD1, 5 bases. Germline V gene lookup returns CDR1 MDHEN and CDR2 SYDVKM. V lost 3 bases to trimming and J lost 5 bases, with 10 bases between them. The CDR3 extends over 13 amino acids. The CDR3 region has the DNA TGTGCCAGCAGTTTTGATAAGGGGGAGACCCAGTACTTC. This gives the protein CASSFDKGETQYF.

This sequence joins TRBV7-8 and TRBJ1-1, with 10 positions matching TRBD1. The CDR3 is 15 residues long. With V trimmed by 6 bases and J by 3 bases, 7 bases remained unmatched. Germline lookup yields CDR1 SGHVS and CDR2 FQNEAQ. The CDR3 spells CASRATGGYDTEAFF. CDR3 nucleotides: TGTGCCAGCAGAGCGACAGGGGGCTACGACACTGAAGCTTTCTTT.

This clonotype came up a few times. The gene calls are TRBV6-2 or TRBV6-3 and TRBJ2-1, with TRBD1 matching 7 bases. CDR1 MNHEY and CDR2 SVGEGT come from the germline V gene. The V segment lost 2 bases and the J segment 4 bases; nucleotides outside the gene matches: 8. This CDR3 has 16 amino acids. The CDR3 DNA follows: TGTGCCAGCAGTTACGTCCGAGACAGGGCTTACAATGAGCAGTTCTTC. Translated, it gives CASSYVRDRAYNEQFF.

This clonotype was seen a few times. This sequence joins TRBV28 and TRBJ1-1, with 7 bases matching TRBD1. Per germline, CDR1 MDHEN and CDR2 SYDVKM. V dropped 6 bases and J dropped 6; count of bases not matched to a gene: 7. The CDR3 is 13 residues long. The CDR3 DNA is TGTGCCAGCAGGTCTACAGGGGAACCTGAAGCTTTCTTT. This encodes CASRSTGEPEAFF.